The clone carrying this T cell receptor beta chain is labeled medium-sized. The antigen is not known. PCR primers comprised 60 Vbeta and 13 Jbeta primers. The repertoire was sequenced with immunoSEQ multiplex PCR; TCRdb's copy has only in-frame clones and lacks some. The sample lists approximately 130,000 clones, around 77% occurring once. This entry is derived from a study of cytomegalovirus exposure and HLA in healthy donors. General study findings and limits: A missense variant in DCLRE1C was later tied to TCR beta V- and J-gene trimming. Previous analysis showed most TCR beta V segments were productive about 87% or about 30% of the time. Rates of TCR association differed by HLA locus in a later analysis, with DRB1 highest and HLA-C lowest.

Sequenced input: PBMCs. This TCR derives from a man aged 50 to 60 in good health and CMV-seronegative.

The CDR3 DNA reads TGTGCCAGCAGCTATAGCGCAAACACCGGGGAGCTGTTTTTT. As protein: CASSYSANTGELFF. The chain uses TRBV2 and TRBJ2-2; D perhaps matches TRBD2 (5 bases). This CDR3 contains 14 residues. Per germline, CDR1 SNHLY and CDR2 FYNNEI. Trimming cost V 6 bases and J 2 bases, with 10 bases left between them. The complete variable domain, with remaining parts taken from reference TRBV2 and TRBJ2-2, reads EPEVTQTPSHQVTQMGQEVILRCVPISNHLYFYWYRQILGQKVEFLVSFYNNEISEKSEIFDDQFSVERPDGSNFTLKIRSTKLEDSAMYFCASSYSANTGELFFGEGSRLTVL.